This T cell receptor beta chain was sequenced in a study of blood T cell repertoires in COVID-19. This clone was counted a single time. V was cut by 7 bases and J by 2 bases, with 11 bases left in between. The CDR3 loop spans 13 amino acids. Germline V gene lookup returns CDR1 KGHSH and CDR2 LQKENI. The table came from immunoSEQ multiplex PCR; TCRdb's copy has only in-frame clones and leaves some out. The sample yields about 520,000 clones, approximately 85% seen once. Specimen: peripheral blood. This sequence joins TRBV18 and TRBJ1-1; the D is unclear. The TCR was taken from a human donor in a cohort sampled during active COVID-19. As DNA, the CDR3 is TGTGCCAGCTTGGTACACCTTAACACTGAAGCTTTCTTT. The encoded protein is CASLVHLNTEAFF.